Each of the 25 T cell receptor beta chains below was sequenced from the same sample in a study of blood T cell repertoires in COVID-19. The data were produced by immunoSEQ multiplex PCR, yet TCRdb's version contains in-frame clones alone and is incomplete. The sample carries under 150,000 clones, roughly 90% recorded once. The source material was PBMCs or T cells enriched from blood (not recorded which). These receptors were obtained from a woman between 45 and 60 years old who had recovered from COVID-19.

V is TRBV29-1 and J is TRBJ2-5, with 7 bases matching TRBD1. CDR3 length equals 12 residues. V gave up 7 bases and J gave up 5 bases; unmatched junction bases: 7. Per the germline V gene, CDR1 is SQVTM and CDR2 is ANQGSEA. This chain's CDR3 is CSARQGLETQYF. CDR3 nucleotide sequence: TGCAGCGCTCGACAGGGCTTGGAGACCCAGTACTTC.

V gene TRBV9 combines with J gene TRBJ1-2; D is ambiguous. Germline V CDR1 and CDR2: SGDLS, YYNGEE. CDR3 length: 13 residues. Trimming shortened V by 4 bases and J by 1 base, and 8 bases separated the two germline ends. The CDR3 protein is CASSSEVNYGYTF. CDR3 nucleotide sequence: TGTGCCAGCAGCTCAGAGGTTAACTATGGCTACACCTTC.

This clone was observed once. The chain is built from TRBV6-5 and TRBJ2-1, with no clear D. Deletions cut 6 bases from V and 4 bases from J, with 10 bases between. Looked up from germline, CDR1 is MNHEY and CDR2 is SVGAGI. The CDR3 contains 13 residues. The CDR3 DNA is TGTGCCAGCAGGGAGCAGTTATACAATGAGCAGTTCTTC. It encodes CASREQLYNEQFF.

V gene TRBV19 combines with J gene TRBJ2-5; weak D call: TRBD1 (6 bases). V was shortened by 5 bases and J by 1 base, with 14 bases between the two germline ends. The germline V gene encodes CDR1 LNHDA and CDR2 SQIVND (reference sequence). This CDR3 has 15 residues. The CDR3: CASSQRTATQETQYF. CDR3 DNA: TGTGCCAGTAGTCAAAGGACAGCGACCCAAGAGACCCAGTACTTC.

The chain recombines TRBV7-2 with TRBJ2-7; D is uncertain. CDR3 size: 13 residues. The V gene's germline CDR1 is SGHTA and CDR2 FQGNSA. The ends were cut back, 1 base at V and 3 bases at J, with 7 bases in the middle. The CDR3 nucleotides are TGTGCCAGCAGCTTAGGAGCCGGCTACGAGCAGTACTTC. Translation gives CASSLGAGYEQYF.

Notes on this clone: A junction end diverges from the germline sequence, so it may reflect a read error. J is TRBJ2-1 and V is TRBV3-1 (or the pseudogene TRBV3-2), with 7 bases fitting TRBD1. The CDR3 totals 13 residues. Germline assignment: CDR1 LGHDT and CDR2 YNNKEL (reference sequence). CDR3 nucleotides: TGTGCCAGCAGCCAAGCACAGGGGATTCCTGGGGTCTTC. This sequence encodes CASSQAQGIPGVF.

This sequence joins TRBV4-3 and TRBJ1-3; possibly TRBD1 for D (5 bases). The V and J ends lost 0 bases and 2 bases respectively, with 8 bases between them. The CDR3 contains 15 residues. Looked up from germline, CDR1 is LGHNA and CDR2 is YSLEER. The CDR3: CASSQDRGAGNTIYF. The CDR3 nucleotides read TGCGCCAGCAGCCAAGATCGGGGGGCTGGAAACACCATATATTTT.

The rearrangement joins TRBV7-9 to TRBJ2-5, with D maybe TRBD2 (7 bases). Germline V CDR1 and CDR2: SEHNR, FQNEAQ (reference sequence). Trimming removed 4 bases at V and 9 bases at J, with 18 bases between. The CDR3 sequence is 14 residues long. The CDR3 sequence: CASSSPGGPNSQYF. CDR3 bases: TGTGCCAGCAGCTCCCCCGGGGGGCCGAATTCCCAGTACTTC.

This chain joins TRBV7-2 and TRBJ2-5; TRBD1 agrees at 9 bases. With 5 bases clipped from V and 4 bases from J, the junction kept 8 bases outside the gene matches. Germline V gives CDR1 SGHTA, CDR2 FQGNSA. There are 15 residues in the CDR3. The CDR3 DNA sequence: TGTGCCAGCAGCCCTATGGGACAGGGAATAGAGACCCAGTACTTC. Protein sequence: CASSPMGQGIETQYF. Supplemented by reference TRBV7-2 and TRBJ2-5, the full variable domain reads GAGVSQSPSNKVTEKGKDVELRCDPISGHTALYWYRQSLGQGLEFLIYFQGNSAPDKSGLPSDRFSAERTGGSVSTLTIQRTQQEDSAVYLCASSPMGQGIETQYFGPGTRLLVL.

The chain recombines TRBV9 with TRBJ1-5; the D is unclear. V was cut by 6 bases and J by 4 bases, with 20 bases left in between. Germline CDR1 reads SGDLS; CDR2 reads YYNGEE. The CDR3 runs to 16 residues. Here the CDR3 DNA reads TGTGCCAGCATCCGACATATCGTCCGTGATAATCAGCCCCAGCATTTT. Translated: CASIRHIVRDNQPQHF. The variable domain in full, completed from reference TRBV9 and TRBJ1-5, reads DSGVTQTPKHLITATGQRVTLRCSPRSGDLSVYWYQQSLDQGLQFLIQYYNGEERAKGNILERFSAQQFPDLHSELNLSSLELGDSALYFCASIRHIVRDNQPQHFGDGTRLSIL.

V is TRBV5-1 and J is TRBJ1-6, with TRBD1 matching over 7 bases. The CDR3 runs to 15 residues. V lost 0 bases and J lost 7; bases outside the gene matches: 4. CDR1 and CDR2 from the germline V gene are SGHRS and YFSETQ. The DNA of the CDR3 is TGCGCCAGCAGCTTGGCAGGGGGTGGCAATTCACCCCTCCACTTT. Its protein product is CASSLAGGGNSPLHF.

This chain joins TRBV6-1 and TRBJ1-4, with 7 bases aligning to TRBD1. This CDR3 has 16 residues. Germline-derived CDR1 and CDR2 are MNHNS and SASEGT. J gave up 0 bases and V 4 bases, and 5 bases lay outside the gene matches. CDR3 in DNA: TGTGCCAGCAGTGGGGGACAGACAGCAACTAATGAAAAACTGTTTTTT. This translates into CASSGGQTATNEKLFF.

This chain connects TRBV5-1 to TRBJ1-4; 7 positions match TRBD1. From germline, CDR1 is SGHRS and CDR2 YFSETQ. The CDR3 contains 14 residues. V lost 3 bases, J lost 2 bases, and 1 base stayed unmatched. This chain's CDR3 is CASSSQGTNEKLFF. The CDR3, as DNA: TGCGCCAGCAGCTCACAGGGGACTAATGAAAAACTGTTTTTT.

The V gene is TRBV11-1, the J gene TRBJ2-7; 7 nucleotides match TRBD1. The CDR3 has 15 residues. With V trimmed by 1 base and J by 3 bases, 6 bases remained unmatched. Germline lookup yields CDR1 SGHAT and CDR2 FQDESV (reference sequence). The CDR3 bases are TGTGCCAGCAGCTTAGGGAGTCAGGGGGTCTACGAGCAGTACTTC. Translation gives CASSLGSQGVYEQYF. Looking up the rest from reference TRBV11-1 and TRBJ2-7 gives the full variable domain: EAEVAQSPRYKITEKSQAVAFWCDPISGHATLYWYRQILGQGPELLVQFQDESVVDDSQLPKDRFSAERLKGVDSTLKIQPAELGDSAMYLCASSLGSQGVYEQYFGPGTRLTVT.

This clone was seen only once. This sequence joins TRBV3-1 (or the pseudogene TRBV3-2) and TRBJ1-3; the match to TRBD1 covers 8 bases. Germline V lookup: CDR1 LGHDT, CDR2 YNNKEL (reference sequence). V was clipped by 4 bases and J by 1 base; unmatched bases: 3. This CDR3 is built from 15 residues. The CDR3 coding sequence is TGTGCCAGCAGCCCGCGGACAGGGTCTGGAAACACCATATATTTT. As protein: CASSPRTGSGNTIYF.

This clone appeared a single time. The chain recombines TRBV11-2 with TRBJ2-7; 8 nucleotides line up with TRBD2. Germline CDR1 reads SGHAT; CDR2 reads FQNNGV. V gave up 3 bases and J gave up 7 bases; unmatched junction bases: 8. The CDR3 is 14 amino acids. Written as DNA, the CDR3 is TGTGCCAGCAGCTTCGGGGGGGAGGGGAGGGAGCAGTACTTC. It encodes CASSFGGEGREQYF.

V gene TRBV30 combines with J gene TRBJ2-7; possible D gene TRBD2, 6 bases. With 2 bases removed from V and 0 bases from J, the gap between germline ends came to 11 bases. The CDR3 extends over 14 amino acids. Germline CDR1 is GTSNPN and CDR2 is SVGIG (reference sequence). The CDR3, as DNA: TGTGCCTGGAGTCCTCGGGGGTCCTCCTACGAGCAGTACTTC. Translation gives CAWSPRGSSYEQYF. Full variable domain (remainder filled in from reference TRBV30 and TRBJ2-7): SQTIHQWPATLVQPVGSPLSLECTVEGTSNPNLYWYRQAAGRGLQLLFYSVGIGQISSEVPQNLSASRPQDRQFILSSKKLLLSDSGFYLCAWSPRGSSYEQYFGPGTRLTVT.

The chain joins TRBV3-1 (or the pseudogene TRBV3-2) to TRBJ2-2, with 11 positions matching TRBD2. Per germline, CDR1 LGHDT and CDR2 YNNKEL (reference sequence). CDR3 size: 15 residues. J was trimmed by 10 bases and V by 2 bases; bases with no gene match: 6. The CDR3 DNA follows: TGTGCCAGCAGCCAAACTAGCGGGGGACCCGAGGAGCTGTTTTTT. Its translation: CASSQTSGGPEELFF.

The CDR3 is CAWSPGSYNEQFF. The CDR3 DNA reads TGTGCCTGGAGTCCAGGGTCCTACAATGAGCAGTTCTTC. The chain is built from TRBV30 and TRBJ2-1, with D perhaps matching TRBD1 (5 bases). The length of the CDR3 is 13 residues. CDR1 and CDR2 (germline): GTSNPN, SVGIG (reference sequence). With 2 bases removed from V and 1 base from J, the gap between germline ends came to 6 bases.

A few counts support this clone. The V call is TRBV5-5, the J call TRBJ1-3; 8 bases match TRBD1. Germline V lookup: CDR1 SGHKS, CDR2 YYEKEE (reference sequence). The V and J ends lost 7 bases and 1 base, in that order; junction bases with no gene match: 4. This CDR3 is built from 14 residues. The CDR3 nucleotides read TGTGCCAGCGCAAACAGGGGGTCTGGAAACACCATATATTTT. Translation gives CASANRGSGNTIYF.

J is TRBJ1-6 and V is TRBV5-8, with 7 bases fitting TRBD1. Germline trimming cut 5 bases from V and 8 bases from J; bases unmatched to any gene: 10. This CDR3 has 15 amino acids. CDR1 is SGHTS and CDR2 is YDEGEE in the germline V gene. The CDR3 bases are TGTGCCAGCAGTCCTAGAACAGGGGCAGATTCACCCCTCCACTTT. This sequence encodes CASSPRTGADSPLHF. The entire variable domain, with the rest obtained from reference TRBV5-8 and TRBJ1-6, is as follows: EAGVTQSPTHLIKTRGQQATLRCSPISGHTSVYWYQQALGLGLQFLLWYDEGEERNRGNFPPRFSGRQFPNYSSELNVNALELEDSALYLCASSPRTGADSPLHFGNGTRLTVT.

This clone was recorded a few times. Written as DNA, the CDR3 is TGTGCCAGCTTCCGAGGGGGGGGCCAGTCCGACGAGCAGTACTTC. As protein: CASFRGGGQSDEQYF. The chain couples TRBV6-4 to TRBJ2-7, with D perhaps TRBD2 (7 bases). Germline V gene data show CDR1 as MRHNA and CDR2 as SNTAGT. V was pared by 8 bases and J by 5 bases, with 22 bases between. The CDR3 sequence is 15 residues long.

Here the CDR3 reads CASSESGAGEGYEQYF. The CDR3 DNA is TGTGCCAGCAGTGAATCTGGGGCAGGGGAGGGGTACGAGCAGTACTTC. The chain has TRBV25-1 and TRBJ2-7; maybe TRBD2 (7 bases). The CDR3 consists of 16 residues. Trimming shortened V by 1 base and J by 4 bases, and 17 bases separated the two germline ends. Germline CDR1 is MGHDK and CDR2 is SYGVNS.

V and J are TRBV5-1 and TRBJ2-7, with D perhaps TRBD1 (5 bases). V lost 0 bases to trimming and J lost 4 bases, with 14 bases between them. The germline V gene encodes CDR1 SGHRS and CDR2 YFSETQ. The CDR3 has 15 residues. The CDR3 DNA reads as TGCGCCAGCAGCTTGGGTACTGGACAAGGATACGAGCAGTACTTC. This codes for CASSLGTGQGYEQYF.

This sequence joins TRBV9 and TRBJ1-6; D gene uncertain. This CDR3 region has 16 residues. Germline lookup yields CDR1 SGDLS and CDR2 YYNGEE. V was shortened by 0 bases and J by 2 bases, with 9 bases between the two germline ends. The CDR3 DNA follows: TGTGCCAGCAGCGTAGGCACGACTACCTATAATTCACCCCTCCACTTT. This codes for CASSVGTTTYNSPLHF.